This is a list of T cell receptor beta chains from one sample in a study of T cells in Graves' hyperthyroidism and ophthalmopathy. MiXCR was run by TCRdb on the multiplex PCR reads, yielding one entry per CDR3 protein. The sample lists almost 250,000 distinct CDR3 sequences; approximately 25% were seen once. Material: blood. The source is a woman in her 40s with Graves' ophthalmopathy. The CDR3 runs from the conserved cysteine through the conserved F or W. The D gene is left open where the match is weak. A clone size is listed for some rows: how often the clone was seen (once, few, many), or a class if it is expanded.

TRBV24-1	.	15	.	TRBJ2-5	CATSDPRYVEETQYF	TGTGCCACCAGTGATCCCCGTTACGTTGAAGAGACCCAGTACTTC
TRBV2	many	14	.	TRBJ2-5	CASSQLLTQETQYF	TGTGCCAGCAGCCAACTATTGACGCAAGAGACCCAGTACTTC
TRBV4-1	many	13	.	TRBJ2-5	CASSQVEGETQYF	TGCGCCAGCAGCCAAGTGGAGGGGGAGACCCAGTACTTC
TRBV28	many	14	TRBD1	TRBJ2-7	CASRYGQATYEQYF	TGTGCCAGCAGGTACGGACAGGCAACCTACGAGCAGTACTTC
TRBV20-1	many	12	TRBD1	TRBJ2-7	CSALDRGYEQYF	TGCAGTGCTCTGGACAGGGGCTACGAGCAGTACTTC
TRBV9	many	16	.	TRBJ1-1	CASSPSHPGQNTEAFF	TGTGCCAGCAGCCCATCACACCCGGGACAGAACACTGAAGCTTTCTTT
TRBV25-1	few	14	.	TRBJ1-1	CASSEYRAGAEAFF	TGTGCCAGCAGTGAATATAGGGCGGGGGCTGAAGCTTTCTTT
TRBV28	many	17	.	TRBJ1-5	CASSLWGGQNSNQPQHF	TGTGCCAGCAGTTTATGGGGGGGGCAGAATAGCAATCAGCCCCAGCATTTT
TRBV24-1	.	14	TRBD1	TRBJ2-5	CATSDLGQPETQYF	TGTGCCACCAGTGATCTGGGACAGCCAGAGACCCAGTACTTC
TRBV19	many	15	.	TRBJ2-2	CASSPPDSLTGELFF	TGTGCCAGTAGTCCGCCGGACAGTCTCACCGGGGAGCTGTTTTTT
TRBV5-1	many	14	TRBD2	TRBJ2-7	CASSDPSGSDEQYF	TGCGCCAGCAGCGACCCTAGCGGGAGCGACGAGCAGTACTTC
TRBV15	many	15	.	TRBJ2-5	CATSRGLGAEETQYF	TGTGCCACCAGCAGAGGTCTGGGGGCCGAAGAGACCCAGTACTTC
TRBV20-1	once	15	.	TRBJ1-1	CSARGLWTVNTEAFF	TGCAGTGCTAGAGGCCTCTGGACGGTGAACACTGAAGCTTTCTTT
TRBV28	.	16	.	TRBJ2-7	CASSAQGGHGSYEQYF	TGTGCCAGCAGTGCACAGGGAGGGCACGGGAGCTACGAGCAGTACTTC
TRBV12-3/TRBV12-4	.	14	.	TRBJ1-5	CASSFRPENQPQHF	TGTGCCAGCAGTTTCCGTCCCGAGAATCAGCCCCAGCATTTT
TRBV30	many	13	.	TRBJ1-5	CAWSPDSNQPQHF	TGTGCCTGGAGTCCGGACAGCAATCAGCCCCAGCATTTT
TRBV2	many	12	.	TRBJ1-2	CASRAEGYGYTF	TGTGCCAGCAGGGCGGAGGGCTATGGCTACACCTTC
TRBV27	many	16	TRBD1	TRBJ1-2	CASSRQGAFSVGGYTF	TGTGCCAGCAGCAGACAGGGGGCGTTCTCTGTTGGTGGCTACACCTTC
TRBV6-5	.	16	TRBD1	TRBJ1-5	CASSSMIQGANQPQHF	TGTGCCAGCAGTTCCATGATACAGGGGGCGAATCAGCCCCAGCATTTT
TRBV6-1	many	13	.	TRBJ2-5	CASSATGWGTQYF	TGTGCCAGCAGTGCCACAGGATGGGGGACCCAGTACTTC
TRBV19	many	14	TRBD1	TRBJ2-2	CASSMGQGAGELFF	TGTGCCAGTAGTATGGGACAGGGTGCCGGGGAGCTGTTTTTT
TRBV28	many	14	TRBD1	TRBJ2-7	CASSSGQFTYEQYF	TGTGCCAGCAGTTCGGGACAGTTTACCTACGAGCAGTACTTC
TRBV28	once	16	.	TRBJ1-5	CASSLSGWVSNQPQHF	TGTGCCAGCAGTTTATCAGGGTGGGTCAGCAATCAGCCCCAGCATTTT
TRBV19	many	15	.	TRBJ2-2	CASSMSGTDRGELFF	TGTGCCAGTAGTATGAGCGGGACAGATCGCGGGGAGCTGTTTTTT
TRBV27	many	13	.	TRBJ1-5	CASSSRLDQPQHF	TGTGCCAGCAGTTCACGACTGGATCAGCCCCAGCATTTT
TRBV5-1	many	13	TRBD1	TRBJ1-2	CASSLGGVYGYTF	TGCGCCAGCAGCTTAGGGGGCGTCTATGGCTACACCTTC
TRBV6-5	many	13	TRBD1	TRBJ2-3	CASSLRQGDTQYF	TGTGCCAGCAGTCTACGACAGGGTGATACGCAGTATTTT
TRBV6-5	.	13	.	TRBJ2-5	CASSYSNVETQYF	TGTGCCAGCAGCTACTCAAATGTGGAGACCCAGTACTTC
TRBV6-5	many	17	.	TRBJ1-3	CASSFDAGTNSGNTIYF	TGTGCCAGCAGTTTTGACGCCGGGACAAACTCTGGAAACACCATATATTTT
TRBV5-1	many	14	.	TRBJ1-1	CASSLDPQNTEAFF	TGCGCCAGCAGCTTGGACCCTCAGAACACTGAAGCTTTCTTT
TRBV7-7	many	16	.	TRBJ2-5	CASSLGLASGKETQYF	TGTGCTAGCAGCTTAGGTCTAGCATCTGGGAAGGAGACCCAGTACTTC
TRBV19	many	17	.	TRBJ1-5	CASSIDWTAISNQPQHF	TGTGCCAGTAGTATAGATTGGACAGCTATTAGCAATCAGCCCCAGCATTTT
TRBV20-1	many	11	.	TRBJ2-2	CSARKAGELFF	TGCAGTGCTAGGAAGGCCGGGGAGCTGTTTTTT
TRBV6-1	few	15	.	TRBJ1-5	CASSEAGAGFQPQHF	TGTGCCAGCAGTGAAGCTGGGGCAGGGTTTCAGCCCCAGCATTTT
TRBV24-1	many	13	.	TRBJ2-5	CATSRGWEETQYF	TGTGCCACCAGTCGGGGTTGGGAAGAGACCCAGTACTTC
TRBV28	many	13	.	TRBJ2-7	CASSLLGAHEQYF	TGTGCCAGCAGTCTCCTAGGTGCTCACGAGCAGTACTTC
TRBV30	once	13	.	TRBJ2-7	CAWQGGGSYEQYF	TGTGCCTGGCAAGGAGGGGGGAGCTACGAGCAGTACTTC
TRBV6-1	once	14	.	TRBJ2-4	CASSGTPNQNIQYF	TGTGCCAGCAGCGGGACTCCCAACCAAAACATTCAGTACTTC
TRBV11-2	many	15	TRBD2	TRBJ2-7	CASSLGLAVTYEQYF	TGTGCCAGCAGCTTGGGACTAGCGGTGACTTACGAGCAGTACTTC
TRBV20-1	many	14	.	TRBJ2-7	CSAPDGAFSYEQYF	TGCAGTGCTCCAGACGGGGCCTTCTCCTACGAGCAGTACTTC
TRBV2	many	14	TRBD2	TRBJ2-7	CALFRSGSSYEQYF	TGTGCCTTGTTCCGTAGCGGGAGCTCCTACGAGCAGTACTTC
TRBV7-8	many	15	TRBD2	TRBJ2-7	CASSTSGLLSYEQYF	TGTGCCAGCAGCACTAGCGGGCTACTCTCCTACGAGCAGTACTTC
TRBV29-1	.	10	.	TRBJ1-2	CSVGTSGYTF	TGCAGCGTTGGAACCTCTGGCTACACCTTC
TRBV7-9	many	14	.	TRBJ1-1	CASSPFDGGGEAFF	TGTGCCAGCAGCCCTTTCGACGGGGGCGGTGAAGCTTTCTTT